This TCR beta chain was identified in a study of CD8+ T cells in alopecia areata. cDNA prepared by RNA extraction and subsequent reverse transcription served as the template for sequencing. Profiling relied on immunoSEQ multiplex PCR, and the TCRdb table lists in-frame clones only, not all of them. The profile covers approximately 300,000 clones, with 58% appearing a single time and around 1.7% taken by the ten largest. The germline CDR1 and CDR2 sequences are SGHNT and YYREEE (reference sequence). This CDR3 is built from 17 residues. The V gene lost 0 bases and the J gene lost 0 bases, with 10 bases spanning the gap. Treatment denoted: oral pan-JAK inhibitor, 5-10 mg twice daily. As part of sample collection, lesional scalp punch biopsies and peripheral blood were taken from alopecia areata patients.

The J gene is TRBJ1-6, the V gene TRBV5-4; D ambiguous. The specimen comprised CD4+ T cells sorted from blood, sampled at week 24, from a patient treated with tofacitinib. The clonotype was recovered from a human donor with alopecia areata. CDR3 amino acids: CASSLAPQSSYNSPLHF. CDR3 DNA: TGTGCCAGCAGCTTGGCACCTCAGAGCTCCTATAATTCACCCCTCCACTTT.